The source of this T cell receptor beta chain is a study of blood T cell repertoires in COVID-19 (dated by TCRdb to about 2020). Turning to the overall study: Samples covering the acute and convalescent phases of COVID-19 were provided by collaborators in the United States, Italy and Spain. The material from the prospective study consisted of cDNA or gDNA derived from T cells, B-cell-depleted T cells, or PBMCs. The samples were drawn from two sources: the first 160 participants of the ongoing ImmuneRACE study, and over 950 subjects contributed by 6 global collaborators. A freely available public database, intended as a resource for researchers studying the immune response to SARS-CoV-2, is where the repertoires were released. Where available, HLA class I and class II types were taken from metadata supplied by the sample provider and were not determined by assay-based typing. A de-identified subject ID, COVID-19 status, age in years and sex were almost always included in the sample metadata. Deeply sampled blood TCRbeta repertoires from subjects exposed to, actively infected with, or recovered from COVID-19 were included in the dataset.

The CDR3 goes from the cysteine to the phenylalanine over 13 residues. Of all the DNA, just the CDR3 is kept, 39 bases in frame from base 1. The germline V gene supplies CDR1 SGHTA and CDR2 FQGTGA. At the junction V is shortened by 1 base and J by 3 bases, with 6 bases in between. TCRbeta CDR3 regions were amplified from genomic DNA using the immunoSEQ Assay, a bias-controlled multiplex PCR. Regarding the original processing steps: Nucleated cell counts per sample were estimated from amplification of reference gene primers within the assay. To quantify the absolute abundance of each unique TCRbeta CDR3 rearrangement, sequence reads were collapsed and filtered. For each sample, productive Simpson clonality was calculated as the square root of Simpson's diversity index over productive rearrangements. This immuneACCESS table, as held by TCRdb, lists in-frame sequences with V and J called but not all clones. Of the missing ones, under half trace to an unresolved V gene in checked studies; the others have no known cause. V and J calls and clone size are as listed in that table; D and trimming were resolved from the DNA. The sample contains approximately 76,000 clones, roughly 87% of them found a single time. The leading ten clones occupy 8% to 9.5% of the sample.

Comments on this clone: The target of this receptor is not known. It has no much larger one-base neighbor in the sample; base qualities were not kept.

The study at large found these results: The quantity of clinical and demographic metadata differed by source and by participant and was supplied without curation.

Whole blood was collected in K2EDTA tubes by collaborating institutions according to the institutions' own protocols. For TCRbeta analysis, collaborators shipped samples in one of three forms: frozen whole blood, isolated PBMCs, or DNA extracted from either of those sample types. The sequencing sample was made of peripheral blood. The chain was built from TRBV7-3 and TRBJ2-5; TRBD2 is a possible D gene, resting on 5 matching bases. The sequence was obtained from a man younger than 45 with acute or convalescent COVID-19. The CDR3 loop reads CASSLNGEETQYF. Read as DNA, the sequence is TGTGCCAGCAGCTTAAACGGGGAAGAGACCCAGTACTTC.